A single sample gave rise to the 11 T cell receptor beta chains below, sequenced in a study of blood T cell repertoires in COVID-19. The table came from immunoSEQ multiplex PCR; TCRdb's copy has only in-frame clones and leaves some out. The profile covers 150,000 to 200,000 clones, with approximately 83% appearing a single time and roughly a tenth taken by the ten largest. Specimen: peripheral blood. These receptors were obtained from a man between 65 and 85 years old with active or convalescent COVID-19.

This clone has just a few counts. V gene TRBV4-1 combines with J gene TRBJ1-5, with TRBD1 as a possible D gene (5 bases). The CDR3 consists of 17 residues. V lost 0 bases and J lost 0, with 12 bases in between. Germline V gene lookup returns CDR1 MGHRA and CDR2 YSYEKL. The chain's CDR3 is CASSQDGPGNSNQPQHF. The CDR3 coding sequence is TGCGCCAGCAGCCAAGATGGTCCAGGGAATAGCAATCAGCCCCAGCATTTT.

This clone was observed once. The chain is built from TRBV6-5 and TRBJ2-7; 7 bases are shared with TRBD1. Trimming took 0 bases from V and 3 from J; bases not matched to a gene: 8. The CDR3 is made up of 16 amino acids. Germline lookup yields CDR1 MNHEY and CDR2 SVGAGI. CDR3 in DNA: TGTGCCAGCAGTTACTCCCGGGACAGACTGAACTACGAGCAGTACTTC. This encodes CASSYSRDRLNYEQYF.

The chain recombines TRBV27 with TRBJ2-2, with no clear D. The CDR3 covers 13 residues. Germline V gene data show CDR1 as MNHEY and CDR2 as SMNVEV (reference sequence). Trimming shortened V by 5 bases and J by 0 bases, and 4 bases separated the two germline ends. The CDR3 loop is CASSHTNTGELFF. In nucleotides, the CDR3 is TGTGCCAGCAGTCACACGAACACCGGGGAGCTGTTTTTT.

The chain carries TRBV9 and TRBJ1-5; TRBD1 aligns across 11 bases. CDR3 size: 15 residues. V dropped 5 bases and J dropped 4; count of bases not matched to a gene: 5. The V gene's germline CDR1 is SGDLS and CDR2 YYNGEE. CDR3 in amino acids: CASSRDRGYNQPQHF. The CDR3 DNA reads TGTGCCAGCAGTCGGGACAGGGGGTATAATCAGCCCCAGCATTTT.

The chain uses TRBV9 and TRBJ2-7, with 11 positions matching TRBD1. Germline V gene sequence: CDR1 SGDLS, CDR2 YYNGEE. The CDR3 contains 16 residues. The V segment lost 3 bases and the J segment 0 bases; nucleotides outside the gene matches: 5. Written as DNA, the CDR3 is TGTGCCAGCAGCGGCTCGGGACAGGGGGTCTCCTACGAGCAGTACTTC. It specifies CASSGSGQGVSYEQYF.

V and J are TRBV6-5 and TRBJ2-7, with 11 bases identical to TRBD1. V dropped 7 bases and J dropped 0; count of bases not matched to a gene: 5. This CDR3 contains 15 residues. Germline V lookup: CDR1 MNHEY, CDR2 SVGAGI. CDR3 DNA sequence: TGTGCCAGCACCCACGGACAGGGGGCCTCCTACGAGCAGTACTTC. It encodes CASTHGQGASYEQYF.

V usage is TRBV24-1 and J usage is TRBJ2-1; 11 bases map to TRBD2. CDR1 and CDR2 (germline): KGHDR, SFDVKD. The CDR3 is made up of 16 amino acids. The J segment lost 12 bases and the V segment lost 4 bases, leaving 13 bases of the junction unmatched. The CDR3, as DNA: TGTGCCACCAGTGAGGGAGGACTAGCGGGCCCCCTCGGGCAGTTCTTC. It yields the protein CATSEGGLAGPLGQFF.

This chain uses TRBV4-3 with TRBJ2-7; possible D gene TRBD1, 5 bases. Germline V gene lookup returns CDR1 LGHNA and CDR2 YSLEER. The V end was cut by 0 bases, the J end by 4 bases, with 13 bases between. The CDR3 is made up of 15 amino acids. CDR3 region: CASSQDLGLGYEQYF. In DNA, the CDR3 is TGCGCCAGCAGCCAAGATTTGGGGCTAGGGTACGAGCAGTACTTC.

The V and J genes are TRBV6-5 and TRBJ2-5; 7 bases agree with TRBD2. In germline, CDR1 is MNHEY, CDR2 SVGAGI. This CDR3 contains 14 residues. J lost 2 bases, V lost 5 bases, and 5 bases had no gene match. Here the CDR3 reads CASSNLGGQETQYF. DNA for the CDR3: TGTGCCAGCAGTAACCTGGGGGGGCAAGAGACCCAGTACTTC.

The CDR3, as DNA: TGCGCCAGCAGCTTGGCCCCAGGGGGTATCAATCAGCCCCAGCATTTT. It translates to CASSLAPGGINQPQHF. The rearrangement links TRBV5-1 to TRBJ1-5, with 7 bases matching TRBD1. Germline V lookup: CDR1 SGHRS, CDR2 YFSETQ. This CDR3 has 16 amino acids. V shed 0 bases and J 3 bases; nucleotides not matched to a gene: 6.

The rearrangement uses TRBV5-4 and TRBJ1-2; D perhaps matches TRBD1 (5 bases). V lost 4 bases, J lost 3 bases, and 16 bases lay in between. CDR3 size: 15 residues. In germline, CDR1 is SGHNT, CDR2 YYREEE (reference sequence). The CDR3 region is CASSPGQGNHYGYTF. CDR3 in DNA: TGTGCCAGCAGCCCAGGCCAGGGCAACCACTATGGCTACACCTTC.